The 10 T cell receptor beta chains below come from one sample, sequenced in a study of cytomegalovirus exposure and HLA in healthy donors. The PCR contained 60 Vbeta and 13 Jbeta primers. Repertoires were generated with immunoSEQ multiplex PCR, while TCRdb's copy carries only in-frame clones and drops some. The repertoire consists of about 190,000 clones, with 70% to 75% occurring once and the leading ten covering approximately 4.8%. Input material: PBMCs. The receptors stem from a man aged 25-45 years in good health and CMV-seropositive.

This chain uses TRBV15 with TRBJ2-3, with 9 bases fitting TRBD2. V shed 0 bases and J 4 bases; nucleotides not matched to a gene: 8. This CDR3 region has 17 residues. Germline loops: CDR1 LNHNV, CDR2 YYDKDF (reference sequence). The CDR3 reads CATSREIIAGEADTQYF. Written as DNA, the CDR3 is TGTGCCACCAGCAGAGAGATCATAGCGGGAGAGGCAGATACGCAGTATTTT.

The V gene is TRBV7-9, the J gene TRBJ2-5, with 9 bases aligning to TRBD1. The germline CDR1 and CDR2 sequences are SEHNR and FQNEAQ (reference sequence). The V and J ends lost 5 bases and 2 bases, in that order; junction bases with no gene match: 3. The CDR3 is 14 residues long. The CDR3 is CASSRDRGQETQYF. The CDR3 DNA follows: TGTGCCAGCAGCCGAGACAGGGGGCAAGAGACCCAGTACTTC.

This chain links TRBV7-3 with TRBJ2-5, with TRBD1 as a possible D gene (5 bases). Germline CDR1 and CDR2: SGHTA and FQGTGA. The CDR3 extends over 13 amino acids. Deletions cut 5 bases from V and 1 base from J, with 8 bases between. The CDR3 nucleotides read TGTGCCAGCAGCACGACAGTCCAAGAGACCCAGTACTTC. It yields the protein CASSTTVQETQYF.

In its sample, this clone was seen once. The V call is TRBV29-1, the J call TRBJ2-1, with 9 bases lining up with TRBD2. With V trimmed by 7 bases and J by 5 bases, 6 bases remained unmatched. The germline CDR1 and CDR2 sequences are SQVTM and ANQGSEA. There are 13 residues in the CDR3. The CDR3 nucleotides are TGCAGCGCGGCTAGCGGGGTCAACAATGAGCAGTTCTTC. This gives the protein CSAASGVNNEQFF.

The V and J genes are TRBV7-2 and TRBJ2-3, with 10 bases lining up with TRBD2. V shed 0 bases, J shed 1 base, and the junction held 4 bases outside the gene matches. CDR1 is SGHTA and CDR2 is FQGNSA in the germline V gene. This CDR3 is built from 17 residues. This chain's CDR3 is CASSLASGGAGTDTQYF. In nucleotides, the CDR3 is TGTGCCAGCAGCTTAGCGAGCGGGGGGGCGGGCACAGATACGCAGTATTTT.

The genes are TRBV6-4 and TRBJ1-4, with 9 bases fitting TRBD1. CDR1 is MRHNA, CDR2 SNTAGT, per germline. The CDR3 totals 15 residues. V lost 6 bases and J lost 0; bases outside the gene matches: 2. The CDR3 nucleotides read TGTGCCAGCAGGGACAGGGGCACAACTAATGAAAAACTGTTTTTT. This codes for CASRDRGTTNEKLFF.

The V and J genes are TRBV30 and TRBJ2-7; unclear D gene. This CDR3 spans 11 amino acids. V was trimmed by 3 bases and J by 5 bases, leaving 8 bases between them. CDR1 is GTSNPN, CDR2 SVGIG, per germline (reference sequence). The CDR3 DNA reads as TGTGCCTGGAGCGCGGAACACGAGCAGTACTTC. Amino acids: CAWSAEHEQYF.

This clone appeared once. The chain employs TRBV7-2 and TRBJ2-7; 8 bases fit TRBD2. The CDR3 is 14 residues long. CDR1 and CDR2 from the germline V gene are SGHTA and FQGNSA. The ends lost 0 bases at V and 5 bases at J; junction bases unmatched: 3. The CDR3 nucleotides are TGTGCCAGCAGCTTAGCCGGGGGGGTCAACGAGCAGTACTTC. This encodes CASSLAGGVNEQYF.

The chain has TRBV19 and TRBJ1-2; possible D gene TRBD1, 5 bases. The CDR3 consists of 15 residues. The V gene's germline CDR1 is LNHDA and CDR2 SQIVND (reference sequence). Trimming removed 4 bases from V and 2 bases from J, with 14 bases in between. The CDR3 DNA sequence: TGTGCCAGTAGTACGGGCAGGGCCCAGAACTATGGCTACACCTTC. Translation: CASSTGRAQNYGYTF.

This clone has a handful of counts. V is TRBV7-2 and J is TRBJ1-1; D possibly corresponds to TRBD1 (6 bases). Per the germline V gene, CDR1 is SGHTA and CDR2 is FQGNSA. The V end was cut by 4 bases, the J end by 0 bases, with 12 bases between. The CDR3 extends over 15 amino acids. CDR3 sequence: CASSSHRDMNTEAFF. The CDR3 nucleotides read TGTGCCAGCAGCTCACACCGGGACATGAACACTGAAGCTTTCTTT.